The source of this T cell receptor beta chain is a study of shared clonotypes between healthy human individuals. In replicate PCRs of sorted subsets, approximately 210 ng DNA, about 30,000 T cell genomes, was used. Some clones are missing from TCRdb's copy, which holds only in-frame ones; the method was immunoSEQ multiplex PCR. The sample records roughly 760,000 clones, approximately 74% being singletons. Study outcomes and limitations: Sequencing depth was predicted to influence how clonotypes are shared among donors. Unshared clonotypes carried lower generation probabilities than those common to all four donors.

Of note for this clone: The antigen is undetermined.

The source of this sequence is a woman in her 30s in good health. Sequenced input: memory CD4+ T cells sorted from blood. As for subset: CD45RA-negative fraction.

The CDR3 DNA follows: TGTGCCAGCATGTTGGGAGCGGGAGGTGGCTACGAGCAGTACTTC. This translates into CASMLGAGGGYEQYF. The V gene is TRBV28, the J gene TRBJ2-7, with TRBD2 matching 9 bases. V was clipped by 7 bases and J by 3 bases; unmatched bases: 10. There are 15 residues in the CDR3. The germline V gene encodes CDR1 MDHEN and CDR2 SYDVKM. Complete variable domain (other parts from reference TRBV28 and TRBJ2-7): DVKVTQSSRYLVKRTGEKVFLECVQDMDHENMFWYRQDPGLGLRLIYFSYDVKMKEKGDIPEGYSVSREKKERFSLILESASTNQTSMYLCASMLGAGGGYEQYFGPGTRLTVT.